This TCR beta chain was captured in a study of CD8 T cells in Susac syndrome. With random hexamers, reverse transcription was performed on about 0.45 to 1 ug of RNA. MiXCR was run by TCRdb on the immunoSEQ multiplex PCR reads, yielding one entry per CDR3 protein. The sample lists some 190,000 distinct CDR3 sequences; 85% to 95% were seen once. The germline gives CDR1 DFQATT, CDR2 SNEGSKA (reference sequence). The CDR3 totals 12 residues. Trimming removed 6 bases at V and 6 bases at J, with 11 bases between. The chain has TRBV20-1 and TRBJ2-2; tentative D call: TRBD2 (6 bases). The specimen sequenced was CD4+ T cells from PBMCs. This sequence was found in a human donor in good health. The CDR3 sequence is CSATGEAGELFF. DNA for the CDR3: TGCAGTGCCACGGGGGAGGCCGGGGAGCTGTTTTTT.